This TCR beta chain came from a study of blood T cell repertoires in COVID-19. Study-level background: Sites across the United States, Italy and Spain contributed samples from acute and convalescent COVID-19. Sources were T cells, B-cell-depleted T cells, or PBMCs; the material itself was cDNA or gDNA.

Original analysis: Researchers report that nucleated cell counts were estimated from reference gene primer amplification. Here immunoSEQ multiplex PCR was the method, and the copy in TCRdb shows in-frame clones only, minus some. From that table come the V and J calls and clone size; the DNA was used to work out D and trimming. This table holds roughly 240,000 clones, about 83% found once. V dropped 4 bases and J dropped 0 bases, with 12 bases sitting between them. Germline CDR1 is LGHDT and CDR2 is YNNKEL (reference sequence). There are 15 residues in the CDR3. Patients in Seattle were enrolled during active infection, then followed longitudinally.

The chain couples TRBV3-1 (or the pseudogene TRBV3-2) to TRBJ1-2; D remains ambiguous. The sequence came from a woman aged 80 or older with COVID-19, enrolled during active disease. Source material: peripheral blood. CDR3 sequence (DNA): TGTGCCAGCAGCCTCATAGCTGGTGCTAACTATGGCTACACCTTC. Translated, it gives CASSLIAGANYGYTF.